Following are 18 T cell receptor beta chains from one sample sequenced in a study of shared clonotypes between healthy human individuals. Here immunoSEQ multiplex PCR was the method, and the copy in TCRdb shows in-frame clones only, minus some. Here the sample spans about 2.5 million clones, 92% being singletons. The sequencing sample was made of naive CD4+ T cells from PBMCs. Subset described: CD45RA+ positively selected. The receptors stem from a man younger than 35 in good health. Some clones in this sample may be carry-over from other donors' samples.

The chain has TRBV28 and TRBJ1-5, with a weak D call TRBD1 (5 bases). This CDR3 contains 14 residues. V was trimmed by 2 bases and J by 6 bases, leaving 11 bases between them. In germline, CDR1 is MDHEN, CDR2 SYDVKM. The CDR3 coding sequence is TGTGCCAGCAGTTTAAGGGGTCTGGGTCAGCCCCAGCATTTT. As protein: CASSLRGLGQPQHF.

The V and J genes are TRBV5-4 and TRBJ2-1, with D perhaps matching TRBD2 (6 bases). The CDR3 loop spans 16 amino acids. Trimming shortened V by 6 bases and J by 4 bases, and 20 bases separated the two germline ends. The germline gives CDR1 SGHNT, CDR2 YYREEE (reference sequence). DNA of the CDR3: TGTGCCAGCAATCCCCCCCCGAGCGGGCCATACAATGAGCAGTTCTTC. This translates into CASNPPPSGPYNEQFF.

The chain is built from TRBV11-2 and TRBJ2-7; 9 nucleotides match TRBD1. Germline CDR1 reads SGHAT; CDR2 reads FQNNGV. The CDR3 length is 14 residues. V shed 4 bases and J 3 bases; nucleotides not matched to a gene: 4. The DNA of the CDR3 is TGTGCCAGCAGCTCGTACAGGGGGCTCTACGAGCAGTACTTC. Translating it yields CASSSYRGLYEQYF.

The CDR3 DNA is TGTGCCAGCAGCCCTGGGACGGGATCGGGGAAGACCCAGTACTTC. It is translated as CASSPGTGSGKTQYF. The chain is built from TRBV7-2 and TRBJ2-5, with D perhaps TRBD1 or TRBD2 (5 bases each). This CDR3 has 15 amino acids. V dropped 5 bases and J dropped 6 bases, with 19 bases sitting between them. Per germline, CDR1 SGHTA and CDR2 FQGNSA.

The chain recombines TRBV5-4 with TRBJ2-3, with 9 nucleotides matching TRBD2. Germline V CDR1 and CDR2: SGHNT, YYREEE (reference sequence). V trimming: 3 bases; J trimming: 0 bases; junction bases outside the gene matches: 2. The CDR3 consists of 15 residues. CDR3 sequence reads: CASSWAGGSTDTQYF. The CDR3, as DNA: TGTGCCAGCAGCTGGGCGGGAGGGAGCACAGATACGCAGTATTTT.

The chain employs TRBV18 and TRBJ2-7; 10 bases match TRBD2. Germline V gene lookup returns CDR1 KGHSH and CDR2 LQKENI. Trimming at V came to 5 bases and at J to 2 bases, leaving 6 bases not matched to a gene. The CDR3 runs to 15 residues. The CDR3 is CASSASSGRAYEQYF. The CDR3 DNA sequence: TGTGCCAGCTCAGCTTCTAGCGGGAGAGCCTACGAGCAGTACTTC.

The chain is built from TRBV15 and TRBJ2-7; a possible D gene is TRBD1 (6 bases). Germline CDR1 reads LNHNV; CDR2 reads YYDKDF (reference sequence). With 0 bases removed from V and 2 bases from J, the gap between germline ends came to 11 bases. This CDR3 has 15 amino acids. The CDR3 loop reads CATSRDRTAAYEQYF. In DNA, the CDR3 is TGTGCCACCAGCAGAGATCGGACAGCAGCCTACGAGCAGTACTTC.

The chain uses TRBV5-1 and TRBJ1-5; 7 positions agree with TRBD1. Germline CDR1 is SGHRS and CDR2 is YFSETQ. The CDR3 totals 14 residues. The V segment lost 4 bases and the J segment 3 bases; nucleotides outside the gene matches: 4. The CDR3 DNA reads as TGCGCCAGCAGCCTGGGACAGCTCAATCAGCCCCAGCATTTT. It encodes CASSLGQLNQPQHF.

The chain has TRBV5-4 and TRBJ2-5; D gene uncertain. Germline V gene sequence: CDR1 SGHNT, CDR2 YYREEE (reference sequence). This CDR3 region has 14 residues. Trimming left V 0 bases short and J 1 base short, with 7 bases between. This CDR3 reads CASSLAGSQETQYF. DNA of the CDR3: TGTGCCAGCAGCTTGGCGGGTTCCCAAGAGACCCAGTACTTC. Together with reference TRBV5-4 and TRBJ2-5, the CDR3 gives the full variable domain: ETGVTQSPTHLIKTRGQQVTLRCSSQSGHNTVSWYQQALGQGPQFIFQYYREEENGRGNFPPRFSGLQFPNYSSELNVNALELDDSALYLCASSLAGSQETQYFGPGTRLLVL.

The chain employs TRBV28 and TRBJ2-5, with D hard to call. Germline CDR1 reads MDHEN; CDR2 reads SYDVKM. The CDR3 covers 13 residues. Trimming removed 5 bases from V and 5 bases from J, with 12 bases in between. The CDR3 sequence: CASSPPPVETQYF. The CDR3 coding sequence is TGTGCCAGCAGTCCCCCACCAGTGGAGACCCAGTACTTC.

About this clone: The sample has other DNA sequences that encode this CDR3 too. The chain links TRBV7-2 to TRBJ2-3; 7 bases match TRBD2. V dropped 5 bases and J dropped 4; count of bases not matched to a gene: 9. The V gene's germline CDR1 is SGHTA and CDR2 FQGNSA. The CDR3 consists of 15 residues. CDR3 amino acids: CASSLLAGVADTQYF. CDR3 DNA sequence: TGTGCCAGCAGCCTCCTCGCGGGAGTAGCAGATACGCAGTATTTT.

This chain joins TRBV6-1 and TRBJ2-7; tentatively, D is TRBD2 (5 bases). With 6 bases removed from V and 2 bases from J, the gap between germline ends came to 17 bases. This CDR3 contains 15 residues. Germline V gene data show CDR1 as MNHNS and CDR2 as SASEGT. CDR3 coding DNA: TGTGCCAGCAGGGCCCTTGCGGGCGGCCCCTACGAGCAGTACTTC. Protein sequence: CASRALAGGPYEQYF.

The rearrangement uses TRBV27 and TRBJ2-5, with 14 bases lining up with TRBD2. This CDR3 spans 18 amino acids. V lost 4 bases and J lost 4; bases outside the gene matches: 11. The V gene's germline CDR1 is MNHEY and CDR2 SMNVEV (reference sequence). CDR3 in DNA: TGTGCCAGCAGTTCCCGGACTAGCGGGAGGAAAAACCTAGAGACCCAGTACTTC. Translating it yields CASSSRTSGRKNLETQYF.

This clone came up once. CDR3 DNA: TGTGCCAGCAGCGTAGAGTCCAGGCCAACGTACAATGAGCAGTTCTTC. It yields the protein CASSVESRPTYNEQFF. The rearrangement uses TRBV9 and TRBJ2-1; the D is unclear. Germline CDR1 SGDLS, CDR2 YYNGEE. Trimming removed 0 bases at V and 4 bases at J, with 14 bases between. CDR3 size: 16 residues.

The chain recombines TRBV28 with TRBJ2-7; D is uncertain. CDR1 MDHEN and CDR2 SYDVKM come from the germline V gene. The CDR3 totals 16 residues. V was shortened by 2 bases and J by 3 bases, with 17 bases between the two germline ends. The CDR3 is CASSLGPRVGDYEQYF. The CDR3 nucleotides are TGTGCCAGCAGTTTAGGCCCTCGGGTGGGTGACTACGAGCAGTACTTC.

This chain links TRBV10-3 with TRBJ2-3; TRBD1 matches 7 bases. The CDR3 length is 14 residues. Trimming at V came to 0 bases and at J to 4 bases, leaving 1 base not matched to a gene. CDR1 is ENHRY, CDR2 SYGVKD, per germline. The CDR3 here is CAISESTGPDTQYF. CDR3 DNA sequence: TGTGCCATCAGTGAGTCGACAGGGCCAGATACGCAGTATTTT.

The chain is built from TRBV6-5 and TRBJ1-2, with D perhaps matching TRBD1 (6 bases). With 4 bases removed from V and 8 bases from J, the gap between germline ends came to 20 bases. This CDR3 is 15 amino acids long. Germline CDR1 reads MNHEY; CDR2 reads SVGAGI. The DNA of the CDR3 is TGTGCCAGCAGTTTCTCGGACAGAAAAGGGTTAGGCTACACCTTC. Translated: CASSFSDRKGLGYTF.

The V and J genes are TRBV5-1 and TRBJ2-7; TRBD1 matches 7 bases. The germline CDR1 and CDR2 sequences are SGHRS and YFSETQ. The CDR3 consists of 14 residues. V shed 4 bases, J shed 2 bases, and the junction held 6 bases outside the gene matches. The CDR3 DNA is TGCGCCAGCAGCGCAGGGACAGCCACCTACGAGCAGTACTTC. Its protein is CASSAGTATYEQYF.